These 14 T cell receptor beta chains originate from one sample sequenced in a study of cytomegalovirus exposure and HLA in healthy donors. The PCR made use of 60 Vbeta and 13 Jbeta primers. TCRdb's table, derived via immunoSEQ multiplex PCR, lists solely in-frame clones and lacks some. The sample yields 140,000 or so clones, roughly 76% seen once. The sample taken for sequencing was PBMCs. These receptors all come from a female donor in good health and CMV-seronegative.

The CDR3 sequence is CASSSGTGAYGYTF. Here the CDR3 DNA reads TGTGCCAGCAGCTCAGGGACAGGGGCCTATGGCTACACCTTC. The chain is built from TRBV7-2 and TRBJ1-2; 10 bases match TRBD1. Germline lookup yields CDR1 SGHTA and CDR2 FQGNSA. CDR3 length: 14 amino acids. Trimming at V came to 4 bases and at J to 4 bases, leaving 3 bases not matched to a gene.

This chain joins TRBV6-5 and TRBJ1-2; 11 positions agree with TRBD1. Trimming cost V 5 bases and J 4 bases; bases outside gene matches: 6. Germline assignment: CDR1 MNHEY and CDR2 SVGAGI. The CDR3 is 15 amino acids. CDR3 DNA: TGTGCCAGCAGTAGCTACGGGACAGGGGGCTATGGCTACACCTTC. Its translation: CASSSYGTGGYGYTF.

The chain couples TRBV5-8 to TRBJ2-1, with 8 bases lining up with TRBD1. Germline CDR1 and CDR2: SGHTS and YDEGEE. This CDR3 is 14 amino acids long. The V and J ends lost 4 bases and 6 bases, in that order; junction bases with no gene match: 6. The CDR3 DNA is TGTGCCAGCAGCAACCAGGGGGCGGTCAATGAGCAGTTCTTC. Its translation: CASSNQGAVNEQFF.

CDR3: CASSVSDRSSYEQYF. The CDR3 region has the DNA TGTGCCAGCAGTGTTTCGGACAGGAGCTCCTACGAGCAGTACTTC. The chain recombines TRBV6-5 with TRBJ2-7, with 7 bases fitting TRBD1. The CDR3 is 15 amino acids. Germline V lookup: CDR1 MNHEY, CDR2 SVGAGI. The V gene end was trimmed by 5 bases and the J gene end by 0 bases; junction bases not matched to a gene: 7.

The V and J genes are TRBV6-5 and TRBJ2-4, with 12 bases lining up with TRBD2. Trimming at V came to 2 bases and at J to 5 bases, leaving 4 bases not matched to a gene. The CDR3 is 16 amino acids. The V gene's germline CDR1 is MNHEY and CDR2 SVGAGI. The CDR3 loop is CASSYLLAGGENIQYF. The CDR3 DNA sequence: TGTGCCAGCAGTTACCTCCTAGCGGGAGGGGAAAACATTCAGTACTTC.

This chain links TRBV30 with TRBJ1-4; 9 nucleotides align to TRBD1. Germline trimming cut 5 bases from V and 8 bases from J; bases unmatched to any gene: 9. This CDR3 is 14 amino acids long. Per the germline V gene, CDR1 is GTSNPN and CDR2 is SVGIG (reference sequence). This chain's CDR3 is CAWEPGTGLEKLFF. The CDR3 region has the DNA TGTGCCTGGGAGCCCGGGACAGGGCTAGAAAAACTGTTTTTT.

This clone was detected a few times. CDR3 in DNA: TGTGCCATCAGTGGGACTAGCGGGAGGGAGACCCAGTACTTC. Translating gives CAISGTSGRETQYF. The rearrangement joins TRBV10-3 to TRBJ2-5; 14 bases fit TRBD2. The germline gives CDR1 ENHRY, CDR2 SYGVKD. The CDR3 is 14 amino acids. The junction had 0 bases not matched to a gene; V was cut back by 4 bases and J by 5 bases.

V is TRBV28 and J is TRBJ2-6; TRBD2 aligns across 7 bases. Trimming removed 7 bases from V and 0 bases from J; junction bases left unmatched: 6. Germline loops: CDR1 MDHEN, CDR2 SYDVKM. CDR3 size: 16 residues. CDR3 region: CASTLADYSGANVLTF. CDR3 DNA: TGTGCCAGCACCCTAGCGGATTACTCTGGGGCCAACGTCCTGACTTTC.

The CDR3 sequence: CSVAGTDTQYF. CDR3 DNA sequence: TGCAGCGTTGCCGGCACAGATACGCAGTATTTT. V and J are TRBV29-1 and TRBJ2-3; D unclear. This CDR3 contains 11 residues. V lost 4 bases, J lost 1 base, and 3 bases lay in between. Germline CDR1 SQVTM, CDR2 ANQGSEA.

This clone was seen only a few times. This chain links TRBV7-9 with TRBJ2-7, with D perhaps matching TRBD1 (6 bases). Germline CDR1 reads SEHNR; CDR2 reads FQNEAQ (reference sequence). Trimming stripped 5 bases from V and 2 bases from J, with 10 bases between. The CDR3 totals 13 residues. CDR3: CASSPGQPYEQYF. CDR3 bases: TGTGCCAGCAGCCCCGGACAGCCCTACGAGCAGTACTTC.

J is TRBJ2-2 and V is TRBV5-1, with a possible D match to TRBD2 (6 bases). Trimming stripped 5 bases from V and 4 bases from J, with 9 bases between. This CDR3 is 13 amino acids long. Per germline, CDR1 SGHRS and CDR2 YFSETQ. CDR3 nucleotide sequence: TGCGCCAGCAGTGTCGGGGGCACCGGGGAGCTGTTTTTT. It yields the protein CASSVGGTGELFF. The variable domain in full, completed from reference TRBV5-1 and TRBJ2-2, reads KAGVTQTPRYLIKTRGQQVTLSCSPISGHRSVSWYQQTPGQGLQFLFEYFSETQRNKGNFPGRFSGRQFSNSRSEMNVSTLELGDSALYLCASSVGGTGELFFGEGSRLTVL.

The CDR3 coding sequence is TGTGCCAGCAGTTTGCTCGGAGATGAGCAGTTCTTC. It yields the protein CASSLLGDEQFF. The chain uses TRBV27 and TRBJ2-1; no clear D. The ends were cut back, 3 bases at V and 8 bases at J, with 8 bases in the middle. The CDR3 consists of 12 residues. Germline CDR1 and CDR2: MNHEY and SMNVEV (reference sequence).

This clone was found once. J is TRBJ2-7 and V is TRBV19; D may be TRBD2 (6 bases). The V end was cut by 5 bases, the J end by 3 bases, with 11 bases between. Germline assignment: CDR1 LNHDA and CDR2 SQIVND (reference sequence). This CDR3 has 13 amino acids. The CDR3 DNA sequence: TGTGCCAGTAGTTTTAGCGGAGACTACGAGCAGTACTTC. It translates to CASSFSGDYEQYF. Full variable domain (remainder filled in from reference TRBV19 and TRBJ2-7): DGGITQSPKYLFRKEGQNVTLSCEQNLNHDAMYWYRQDPGQGLRLIYYSQIVNDFQKGDIAEGYSVSREKKESFPLTVTSAQKNPTAFYLCASSFSGDYEQYFGPGTRLTVT.

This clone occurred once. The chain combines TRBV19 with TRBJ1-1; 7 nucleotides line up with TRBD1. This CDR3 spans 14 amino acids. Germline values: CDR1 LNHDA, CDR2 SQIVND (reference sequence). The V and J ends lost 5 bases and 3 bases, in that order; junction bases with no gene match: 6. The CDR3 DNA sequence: TGTGCCAGTAGTCCCTCTGGACAGGACACTGAAGCTTTCTTT. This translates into CASSPSGQDTEAFF. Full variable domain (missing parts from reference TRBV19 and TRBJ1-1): DGGITQSPKYLFRKEGQNVTLSCEQNLNHDAMYWYRQDPGQGLRLIYYSQIVNDFQKGDIAEGYSVSREKKESFPLTVTSAQKNPTAFYLCASSPSGQDTEAFFGQGTRLTVV.